The next 18 T cell receptor beta chains were all read from a single sample in a study of cytomegalovirus exposure and HLA in healthy donors. 60 Vbeta and 13 Jbeta primers were used in PCR. Here immunoSEQ multiplex PCR was the method, and the copy in TCRdb shows in-frame clones only, minus some. The sample consists of more than 90,000 clones, roughly 68% of them appearing once. Sequencing used PBMCs. These receptors were taken from a man aged 25 to 45 in good health and CMV-seropositive.

This clone was seen just once. The gene calls are TRBV30 and TRBJ1-6; TRBD1 might be the D (5 bases). Per the germline V gene, CDR1 is GTSNPN and CDR2 is SVGIG (reference sequence). V lost 4 bases, J lost 11 bases, and 15 bases lay in between. This CDR3 region has 13 residues. CDR3 in amino acids: CAWTWGLGAPLHF. The DNA for the CDR3 is TGTGCCTGGACATGGGGACTGGGTGCACCCCTCCACTTT.

The genes are TRBV7-3 and TRBJ2-1, with TRBD2 matching 13 bases. V lost 5 bases to trimming and J lost 9 bases; unmatched junction nucleotides: 7. CDR1 SGHTA and CDR2 FQGTGA come from the germline V gene. The CDR3 totals 15 residues. The CDR3, as DNA: TGTGCCAGCAGCCCACTAGCGGGGGGGGATGGTGAGCAGTTCTTC. Translating gives CASSPLAGGDGEQFF.

J is TRBJ2-2 and V is TRBV30, with a weak D call TRBD2 (5 bases). The germline V and J ends were trimmed by 6 bases and 8 bases, with 19 bases remaining between them. The germline gives CDR1 GTSNPN, CDR2 SVGIG (reference sequence). The CDR3 extends over 14 amino acids. CDR3 loop: CACNGASFLGELFF. In DNA, the CDR3 is TGTGCCTGCAACGGAGCTAGCTTTTTGGGGGAGCTGTTTTTT.

The chain combines TRBV27 with TRBJ1-1; 8 bases map to TRBD1. The CDR3 is 14 amino acids. Germline CDR1 MNHEY, CDR2 SMNVEV (reference sequence). Trimming cost V 6 bases and J 1 base; bases outside gene matches: 4. As DNA, the CDR3 is TGTGCCAGCAGCATCGGACAGGGGAACACTGAAGCTTTCTTT. It codes for CASSIGQGNTEAFF.

This clone appeared a few times. The J gene is TRBJ1-3, the V gene TRBV18, with 9 bases fitting TRBD1. With V trimmed by 5 bases and J by 4 bases, 6 bases remained unmatched. The CDR3 loop spans 15 amino acids. Germline CDR1 and CDR2: KGHSH and LQKENI. The CDR3 sequence: CASSTTGGAGNTIYF. CDR3 DNA sequence: TGTGCCAGCTCAACAACAGGGGGCGCGGGAAACACCATATATTTT.

This chain uses TRBV6-1 with TRBJ2-3; D might be TRBD2 (6 bases). V lost 3 bases, J lost 1 base, and 8 bases lay in between. The germline V gene encodes CDR1 MNHNS and CDR2 SASEGT. The length of the CDR3 is 14 residues. The CDR3 sequence: CASSDWRGTDTQYF. CDR3 DNA: TGTGCCAGCAGTGATTGGAGGGGCACAGATACGCAGTATTTT.

The chain uses TRBV19 and TRBJ1-5; D gene uncertain. V lost 2 bases and J lost 5, with 10 bases in between. There are 14 residues in the CDR3. Germline lookup yields CDR1 LNHDA and CDR2 SQIVND (reference sequence). The CDR3 DNA sequence: TGTGCCAGTAGTATATTGGCTCCGTATCAGCCCCAGCATTTT. The encoded protein is CASSILAPYQPQHF.

The rearrangement joins TRBV21-1 to TRBJ2-7; the table's D call, TRBD2, has no DNA check behind it. TRBV21-1 is an annotated pseudogene. This CDR3 contains 15 residues. The chain's CDR3 is CASSVRLARSYEQYV. The CDR3 region has the DNA TGTGCCAGCAGCGTTCGACTAGCCAGGTCCTACGAGCAGTACGTC.

The rearrangement links TRBV28 to TRBJ1-1; maybe TRBD1 (6 bases). Trimming stripped 7 bases from V and 4 bases from J, with 16 bases between. This CDR3 contains 14 residues. Germline V gene lookup returns CDR1 MDHEN and CDR2 SYDVKM. This CDR3 reads CASTTPRGGTEAFF. In DNA, the CDR3 is TGTGCCAGCACCACACCCAGAGGGGGCACTGAAGCTTTCTTT.

V usage is TRBV4-3 and J usage is TRBJ1-5, with D hard to call. There are 13 residues in the CDR3. CDR1 is LGHNA and CDR2 is YSLEER in the germline V gene. Between the trimmed V and J ends, which lost 0 bases and 7 bases, there was a span of 7 bases. CDR3 loop: CASSQDPGQPQHF. CDR3 sequence (DNA): TGCGCCAGCAGCCAAGACCCGGGGCAGCCCCAGCATTTT.

The chain combines TRBV5-5 with TRBJ1-1, with D unclear. The germline gives CDR1 SGHKS, CDR2 YYEKEE (reference sequence). V gave up 2 bases and J gave up 4 bases, with 12 bases separating them. CDR3 size: 14 residues. The CDR3 region is CASSFFIPTTEAFF. The CDR3 DNA sequence: TGTGCCAGCAGCTTTTTTATCCCTACCACTGAAGCTTTCTTT.

The V call is TRBV9, the J call TRBJ1-1; TRBD1 matches at 7 bases. There are 15 residues in the CDR3. Germline V lookup: CDR1 SGDLS, CDR2 YYNGEE. After removal of 0 bases from V and 9 bases from J, the junction contained 11 bases not matched to a gene. The DNA for the CDR3 is TGTGCCAGCAGCGTAGCCAAGGACAGGAACATTCAAGCTTTCTTT. It specifies CASSVAKDRNIQAFF.

This clone was seen just once. The gene calls are TRBV10-1 and TRBJ1-3; D ambiguous. CDR3 length equals 19 residues. Trimming removed 6 bases at V and 1 base at J, with 25 bases between. Germline-derived CDR1 and CDR2 are WNHNN and SYGVQD (reference sequence). CDR3 sequence (DNA): TGCGCCAGCAGCTTGGGCCCTCGTCCACAAAACCCATCTGGAAACACCATATATTTT. This gives the protein CASSLGPRPQNPSGNTIYF.

The V and J genes are TRBV28 and TRBJ1-5; D unclear. CDR3 length equals 15 residues. Germline values: CDR1 MDHEN, CDR2 SYDVKM. V was clipped by 6 bases and J by 3 bases, with 15 bases between them. The CDR3 DNA reads as TGTGCCAGCAGCCCCTGGGAGTTCCTCAATCAGCCCCAGCATTTT. It specifies CASSPWEFLNQPQHF.

V usage is TRBV7-8 and J usage is TRBJ2-5; possible D gene TRBD1, 6 bases. The CDR3 runs 13 residues. The germline gives CDR1 SGHVS, CDR2 FQNEAQ. Trimming took 2 bases from V and 2 from J, leaving 6 bases between them. CDR3 loop: CASSLRGQETQYF. As DNA, the CDR3 is TGTGCCAGCAGCTTAAGGGGGCAAGAGACCCAGTACTTC.

The V and J genes are TRBV28 and TRBJ1-2; D is unclear. Germline V lookup: CDR1 MDHEN, CDR2 SYDVKM. The V end was cut by 4 bases, the J end by 3 bases, with 9 bases between. The CDR3 has 13 residues. The CDR3 loop reads CASSSSGYYGYTF. The CDR3 DNA reads TGTGCCAGCAGTTCCTCCGGTTACTATGGCTACACCTTC.

The chain joins TRBV5-8 to TRBJ2-7; 14 nucleotides agree with TRBD2. The trim removed 4 bases at V and 0 bases at J, leaving 12 bases unmatched. This CDR3 region has 19 residues. Germline CDR1 SGHTS, CDR2 YDEGEE. In nucleotides, the CDR3 is TGTGCCAGCAGCCCCCTGGGCGGACTAGCGGGGGGTTTCTCCTACGAGCAGTACTTC. It specifies CASSPLGGLAGGFSYEQYF. The variable domain in full, completed from reference TRBV5-8 and TRBJ2-7, reads EAGVTQSPTHLIKTRGQQATLRCSPISGHTSVYWYQQALGLGLQFLLWYDEGEERNRGNFPPRFSGRQFPNYSSELNVNALELEDSALYLCASSPLGGLAGGFSYEQYFGPGTRLTVT.

V is TRBV5-1 and J is TRBJ2-3; TRBD2 matches 11 bases. Germline V gene lookup returns CDR1 SGHRS and CDR2 YFSETQ. V lost 0 bases to trimming and J lost 6 bases; unmatched junction nucleotides: 6. CDR3 length equals 16 residues. In DNA form, the CDR3 reads TGCGCCAGCAGCTTGGGACTAGCGGGGTTCGCTGATACGCAGTATTTT. It is translated as CASSLGLAGFADTQYF.